This T cell receptor (beta chain) derives from a study of cytotoxic CD8 clonotypes in ibrutinib-treated CLL. Clones were read by immunoSEQ multiplex PCR, and TCRdb kept only the in-frame ones, dropping some. The sample consists of roughly 200,000 clones, roughly 77% of them appearing once. The germline V gene encodes CDR1 SGHTA and CDR2 FQGTGA. Deletions cut 4 bases from V and 3 bases from J, with 9 bases between. The CDR3 is 13 amino acids. The V and J genes are TRBV7-3 and TRBJ1-1; D unclear. The sample consisted of PBMCs, taken after 12 months of ibrutinib treatment. The receptor was derived from a human donor with chronic lymphocytic leukemia. This CDR3 is CASSSIRDTEAFF. The CDR3, as DNA: TGTGCCAGCAGCTCCATCCGAGACACTGAAGCTTTCTTT.